A selection of T cell receptor beta chains follows, all from one sample in a study of cytomegalovirus exposure and HLA in healthy donors. TCRdb's copy holds only in-frame clones and misses some; the assay was immunoSEQ multiplex PCR. The sample table sets out some 56,000 clones. The sample was PBMCs. The receptors derive from a woman in her 30s in good health and CMV-seropositive. Both conserved end residues are part of each CDR3. Fields, in order: clone size, V gene, D gene, J gene, CDR3 protein, CDR3 DNA. A D gene is named only where the DNA matches it firmly. Clone size is given for some rows only: seen once, a few or many times, or a class if the clone is expanded.

clone size: -; V gene: TRBV27; D gene: -; J gene: TRBJ2-2; CDR3 protein: CASRLGRGANTGELFF; CDR3 DNA: TGTGCCAGCAGGCTAGGACGGGGGGCCAACACCGGGGAGCTGTTTTTT
clone size: -; V gene: TRBV7-7; D gene: -; J gene: TRBJ2-5; CDR3 protein: CASGTEETQYF; CDR3 DNA: TGTGCGAGCGGGACAGAAGAGACCCAGTACTTC
clone size: -; V gene: TRBV6-9; D gene: TRBD1; J gene: TRBJ2-1; CDR3 protein: CASSYLGQEGDEQFF; CDR3 DNA: TGTGCCAGCAGTTATTTGGGACAGGAGGGGGATGAGCAGTTCTTC
clone size: -; V gene: TRBV27; D gene: TRBD1; J gene: TRBJ1-2; CDR3 protein: CASSLGQGVRGYTF; CDR3 DNA: TGTGCCAGCAGTCTAGGACAGGGAGTGCGAGGCTACACCTTC
clone size: -; V gene: TRBV6-1; D gene: -; J gene: TRBJ2-3; CDR3 protein: CASSLVLADTQYF; CDR3 DNA: TGTGCCAGCAGTCTCGTCCTCGCAGATACGCAGTATTTT
clone size: -; V gene: TRBV25-1; D gene: -; J gene: TRBJ1-4; CDR3 protein: CASSGQGYNEKLFF; CDR3 DNA: TGTGCCAGCAGTGGACAAGGTTATAATGAAAAACTGTTTTTT
clone size: large; V gene: TRBV7-2; D gene: -; J gene: TRBJ1-1; CDR3 protein: CASHSGGVTEAFF; CDR3 DNA: TGTGCCAGCCACTCCGGGGGGGTGACTGAAGCTTTCTTT
clone size: -; V gene: TRBV6-1; D gene: TRBD2; J gene: TRBJ2-1; CDR3 protein: CASSENDINGLAGGRVEQFF; CDR3 DNA: TGTGCCAGCAGCGAAAACGACATTAACGGACTAGCGGGAGGGCGCGTTGAGCAGTTCTTC
clone size: -; V gene: TRBV30; D gene: TRBD1; J gene: TRBJ1-1; CDR3 protein: CAATQGANTEAFF; CDR3 DNA: TGTGCCGCCACACAGGGGGCGAACACTGAAGCTTTCTTT
clone size: -; V gene: TRBV28; D gene: TRBD1; J gene: TRBJ1-6; CDR3 protein: CASGGESDREYYNSPLHF; CDR3 DNA: TGTGCCAGCGGGGGGGAATCGGACAGGGAATACTATAATTCACCCCTACACTTT
clone size: -; V gene: TRBV28; D gene: -; J gene: TRBJ1-4; CDR3 protein: CASSLPRTAPDEKLFF; CDR3 DNA: TGTGCCAGCAGTTTACCTCGGACAGCTCCCGATGAAAAACTGTTTTTT
clone size: -; V gene: TRBV30; D gene: -; J gene: TRBJ2-3; CDR3 protein: CAWSPGLSTDTQYF; CDR3 DNA: TGTGCCTGGAGCCCGGGACTTAGCACAGATACGCAGTATTTT
clone size: -; V gene: TRBV5-1; D gene: -; J gene: TRBJ2-7; CDR3 protein: CASSLDTVYEQYF; CDR3 DNA: TGCGCCAGCAGTCTCGACACCGTCTACGAGCAGTACTTC
clone size: -; V gene: TRBV6-5; D gene: TRBD2; J gene: TRBJ2-2; CDR3 protein: CASSRAGVGTGELFF; CDR3 DNA: TGTGCCAGCAGTCGAGCGGGAGTGGGAACCGGGGAGCTGTTTTTT
clone size: -; V gene: TRBV14; D gene: TRBD2; J gene: TRBJ2-7; CDR3 protein: CASSQLRLAGEQYF; CDR3 DNA: TGTGCCAGCAGCCAACTTAGACTAGCGGGCGAGCAGTACTTC
clone size: -; V gene: TRBV7-9; D gene: TRBD2; J gene: TRBJ2-3; CDR3 protein: CASSYLAGGTDTQYF; CDR3 DNA: TGTGCCAGCAGCTACCTAGCGGGGGGGACAGATACGCAGTATTTT
clone size: -; V gene: TRBV5-6; D gene: -; J gene: TRBJ1-6; CDR3 protein: CASRRGVNNSPLHF; CDR3 DNA: TGTGCCAGCCGCCGGGGTGTGAATAATTCACCCCTCCACTTT
clone size: -; V gene: TRBV5-5; D gene: -; J gene: TRBJ1-2; CDR3 protein: CASSLYVFIRGSNYGYTF; CDR3 DNA: TGTGCCAGCAGCTTGTACGTATTCATACGAGGGTCCAACTATGGCTACACCTTC
clone size: -; V gene: TRBV18; D gene: TRBD2; J gene: TRBJ2-2; CDR3 protein: CASSLIAGGDGELFF; CDR3 DNA: TGTGCCAGCTCACTTATAGCGGGAGGAGACGGGGAGCTGTTTTTT
clone size: -; V gene: TRBV7-6; D gene: TRBD1; J gene: TRBJ1-5; CDR3 protein: CASSTGGNQPQHF; CDR3 DNA: TGTGCCAGCAGTACAGGGGGCAATCAGCCCCAGCATTTT
clone size: -; V gene: TRBV11-3; D gene: -; J gene: TRBJ2-7; CDR3 protein: CASSLEVSEQIHEQYF; CDR3 DNA: TGTGCCAGCAGCTTAGAGGTCTCGGAGCAAATCCACGAGCAGTACTTC
clone size: -; V gene: TRBV10-3; D gene: TRBD1; J gene: TRBJ2-7; CDR3 protein: CAITGTGSSYEQYF; CDR3 DNA: TGTGCCATCACCGGGACAGGGAGCTCCTACGAGCAGTACTTC
clone size: -; V gene: TRBV5-1; D gene: -; J gene: TRBJ1-2; CDR3 protein: CASSTTGGSYGYTF; CDR3 DNA: TGCGCCAGCAGCACGACAGGAGGCTCCTATGGCTACACCTTC
clone size: -; V gene: TRBV29-1; D gene: -; J gene: TRBJ1-1; CDR3 protein: CSVEESYTHRAGEAFF; CDR3 DNA: TGCAGCGTTGAAGAGTCCTATACCCACAGGGCCGGAGAAGCTTTCTTT
clone size: -; V gene: TRBV4-1; D gene: TRBD1; J gene: TRBJ1-1; CDR3 protein: CASSHPGTVFTEAFF; CDR3 DNA: TGCGCCAGCAGCCACCCCGGGACAGTCTTCACTGAAGCTTTCTTT
clone size: -; V gene: TRBV6-5; D gene: -; J gene: TRBJ2-5; CDR3 protein: CASSYAGGAETQYF; CDR3 DNA: TGTGCCAGCAGTTATGCCGGCGGGGCAGAGACCCAGTACTTC
clone size: -; V gene: TRBV15; D gene: -; J gene: TRBJ2-2; CDR3 protein: CATSRDLTGNTGELFF; CDR3 DNA: TGTGCCACCAGCAGAGATCTCACAGGGAACACCGGGGAGCTGTTTTTT
clone size: -; V gene: TRBV19; D gene: -; J gene: TRBJ1-1; CDR3 protein: CASSIEGYGDTEAFF; CDR3 DNA: TGTGCCAGTAGTATCGAGGGTTACGGGGACACTGAAGCTTTCTTT
clone size: -; V gene: TRBV13; D gene: TRBD1; J gene: TRBJ2-1; CDR3 protein: CASSFPSTGGPEQFF; CDR3 DNA: TGTGCCAGCAGCTTTCCATCGACAGGGGGGCCCGAGCAGTTCTTC
clone size: -; V gene: TRBV13; D gene: -; J gene: TRBJ2-3; CDR3 protein: CASSLGLQARTDTQYF; CDR3 DNA: TGTGCCAGCAGCTTAGGCCTGCAGGCACGCACAGATACGCAGTATTTT
clone size: -; V gene: TRBV5-1; D gene: -; J gene: TRBJ2-7; CDR3 protein: CASSSDFQSYEQYF; CDR3 DNA: TGCGCCAGCAGCTCCGACTTTCAGTCCTACGAGCAGTACTTC
clone size: -; V gene: TRBV7-9; D gene: TRBD2; J gene: TRBJ2-1; CDR3 protein: CASSYGTSDYNEQFF; CDR3 DNA: TGTGCCAGCAGCTACGGGACTAGCGACTACAATGAGCAGTTCTTC
clone size: -; V gene: TRBV6-1; D gene: TRBD2; J gene: TRBJ2-5; CDR3 protein: CASRPSGGRETQYF; CDR3 DNA: TGTGCCAGCAGGCCTAGCGGTGGTAGGGAGACCCAGTACTTC
clone size: -; V gene: TRBV10-3; D gene: TRBD1; J gene: TRBJ1-2; CDR3 protein: CAIRGQGLGDYGYTF; CDR3 DNA: TGTGCCATCAGGGGACAGGGCCTAGGGGACTATGGCTACACCTTC
clone size: -; V gene: TRBV28; D gene: TRBD1; J gene: TRBJ2-7; CDR3 protein: CASSSPSGQGLREQYF; CDR3 DNA: TGTGCCAGCAGTTCTCCCTCGGGACAGGGCCTTAGGGAGCAGTACTTC
clone size: -; V gene: TRBV5-1; D gene: -; J gene: TRBJ1-4; CDR3 protein: CASSLAWQFGEKLFF; CDR3 DNA: TGCGCCAGCAGCTTGGCCTGGCAGTTTGGTGAAAAACTGTTTTTT
clone size: -; V gene: TRBV15; D gene: -; J gene: TRBJ1-6; CDR3 protein: CATSRDKELFDSPLHF; CDR3 DNA: TGTGCCACCAGCAGAGATAAGGAGCTCTTTGATTCACCCCTCCACTTT
clone size: -; V gene: TRBV7-7; D gene: -; J gene: TRBJ2-1; CDR3 protein: CASSLGLGMGNEQFF; CDR3 DNA: TGTGCTAGCAGCTTGGGGCTGGGGATGGGGAATGAGCAGTTCTTC
clone size: -; V gene: TRBV4-2; D gene: TRBD2; J gene: TRBJ2-3; CDR3 protein: CASSRGTSGSVTDTQYF; CDR3 DNA: TGTGCCAGCAGCCGGGGGACTAGCGGGAGTGTGACAGATACGCAGTATTTT
clone size: -; V gene: TRBV7-9; D gene: TRBD2; J gene: TRBJ2-2; CDR3 protein: CASSSTTSGSRTGELFF; CDR3 DNA: TGTGCCAGCAGCTCCACTACTAGCGGGAGTCGAACCGGGGAGCTGTTTTTT
clone size: -; V gene: TRBV4-1; D gene: TRBD1; J gene: TRBJ2-1; CDR3 protein: CASSQPGQGGSYNEQFF; CDR3 DNA: TGCGCCAGCAGCCAACCCGGACAGGGAGGCTCCTACAATGAGCAGTTCTTC
clone size: -; V gene: TRBV20-1; D gene: -; J gene: TRBJ2-5; CDR3 protein: CSASGVETQYF; CDR3 DNA: TGCAGTGCTAGTGGAGTAGAGACCCAGTACTTC
clone size: -; V gene: TRBV4-1; D gene: TRBD2; J gene: TRBJ2-3; CDR3 protein: CASSQDRLPSGRTSTDTQYF; CDR3 DNA: TGCGCCAGCAGCCAAGATCGGTTGCCTAGCGGGAGAACTAGCACAGATACGCAGTATTTT
clone size: -; V gene: TRBV5-6; D gene: TRBD1; J gene: TRBJ2-7; CDR3 protein: CASSSGTGRYEQYF; CDR3 DNA: TGTGCCAGCAGCTCCGGGACAGGGCGCTACGAGCAGTACTTC
clone size: -; V gene: TRBV6-5; D gene: TRBD2; J gene: TRBJ2-1; CDR3 protein: CASSRKGLAGEQFF; CDR3 DNA: TGTGCCAGCAGTAGAAAGGGACTAGCGGGGGAGCAGTTCTTC
clone size: -; V gene: TRBV13; D gene: -; J gene: TRBJ2-1; CDR3 protein: CASSFRPSDYSYSYNEQFF; CDR3 DNA: TGTGCCAGCAGCTTCCGCCCATCGGACTACTCATACTCCTACAATGAGCAGTTCTTC